This TCR beta chain is from a study of blood T cell repertoires in COVID-19. In this sample, this clone turned up a few times. V lost 8 bases and J 3 bases, leaving 11 bases between the germline ends. This CDR3 has 12 residues. Germline lookup yields CDR1 MDHEN and CDR2 SYDVKM. Profiling relied on immunoSEQ multiplex PCR, and the TCRdb table lists in-frame clones only, not all of them. The sample yields 250,000 or so clones, more than 75% seen once. The clonotype originates from a woman aged 45 to 65 who had recovered from COVID-19. The J gene is TRBJ2-7, the V gene TRBV28; a weak D match, TRBD1 (6 bases). Sequenced input: PBMCs or T cells enriched from blood (not recorded which). Here the CDR3 DNA reads TGTGCCAGCTCCGGACAGCTCTACGAGCAGTACTTC. Translated: CASSGQLYEQYF.